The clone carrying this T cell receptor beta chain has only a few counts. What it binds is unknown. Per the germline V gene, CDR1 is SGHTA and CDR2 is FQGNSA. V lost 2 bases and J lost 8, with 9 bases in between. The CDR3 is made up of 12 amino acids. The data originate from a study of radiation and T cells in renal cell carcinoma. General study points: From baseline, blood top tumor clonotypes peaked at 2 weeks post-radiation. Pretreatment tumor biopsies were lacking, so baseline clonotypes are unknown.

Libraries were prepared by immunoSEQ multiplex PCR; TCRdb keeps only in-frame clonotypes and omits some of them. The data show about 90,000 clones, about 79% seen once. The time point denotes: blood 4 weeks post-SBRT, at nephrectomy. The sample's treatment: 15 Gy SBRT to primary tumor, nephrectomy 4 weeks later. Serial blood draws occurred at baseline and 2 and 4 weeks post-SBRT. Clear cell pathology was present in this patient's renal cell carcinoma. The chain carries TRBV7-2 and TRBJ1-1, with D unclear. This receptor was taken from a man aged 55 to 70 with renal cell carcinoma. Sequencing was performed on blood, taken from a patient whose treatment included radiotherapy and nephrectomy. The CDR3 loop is CASSLLLPEAFF. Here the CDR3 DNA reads TGTGCCAGCAGCTTACTCCTCCCAGAAGCTTTCTTT.